This T cell receptor beta chain was captured by sequencing in a study of blood T cells in healthy people across ages. Study-wide results and caveats: Naive and antigen-experienced cells could not be conclusively compared, given unsorted PBMCs.

The germline gives CDR1 DFQATT, CDR2 SNEGSKA (reference sequence). Trimming shortened V by 1 base and J by 1 base, and 17 bases separated the two germline ends. This CDR3 has 17 amino acids. Using a J-beta primer mix together with a sample-barcoded 5' primer, a second PCR was run for about 7 to 12 cycles. TCRdb reprocessed the 5' RACE reads via MiXCR and lists one record per CDR3 protein. The data show 1.5 million to 2 million distinct CDR3 sequences, with around half seen just once and around 2.1% held by the top ten. A remark on this clonotype: The antigen is unknown.

This chain joins TRBV20-1 and TRBJ2-4; maybe TRBD2 (5 bases). The sample taken for sequencing was blood. This clonotype was obtained from a middle-aged woman in good health. The CDR3 DNA follows: TGCAGTGCTAGAGCCCCCACCCAGAGGGAGGCCAAAAACATTCAGTACTTC. This gives the protein CSARAPTQREAKNIQYF.